Sequencing of this T cell receptor (beta chain) was carried out in a study of cytotoxic CD8 clonotypes in ibrutinib-treated CLL. Profiled with immunoSEQ multiplex PCR; TCRdb holds only in-frame clones, not every one. Counted here are approximately 22,000 clones, approximately 69% occurring once; the ten biggest clones make up 26%. The CDR3 has 14 residues. Germline loops: CDR1 SGDLS, CDR2 YYNGEE. V shed 0 bases and J shed 3 bases, with 10 bases lying between them. The V and J genes are TRBV9 and TRBJ2-7; D tentatively fits TRBD1 or TRBD2 (5 bases each). The sequencing here drew on PBMCs, taken before ibrutinib treatment. The TCR comes from a human donor with chronic lymphocytic leukemia. DNA of the CDR3: TGTGCCAGCAGCGTAGGGGGGTTTGGCTACGAGCAGTACTTC. Its protein product is CASSVGGFGYEQYF.